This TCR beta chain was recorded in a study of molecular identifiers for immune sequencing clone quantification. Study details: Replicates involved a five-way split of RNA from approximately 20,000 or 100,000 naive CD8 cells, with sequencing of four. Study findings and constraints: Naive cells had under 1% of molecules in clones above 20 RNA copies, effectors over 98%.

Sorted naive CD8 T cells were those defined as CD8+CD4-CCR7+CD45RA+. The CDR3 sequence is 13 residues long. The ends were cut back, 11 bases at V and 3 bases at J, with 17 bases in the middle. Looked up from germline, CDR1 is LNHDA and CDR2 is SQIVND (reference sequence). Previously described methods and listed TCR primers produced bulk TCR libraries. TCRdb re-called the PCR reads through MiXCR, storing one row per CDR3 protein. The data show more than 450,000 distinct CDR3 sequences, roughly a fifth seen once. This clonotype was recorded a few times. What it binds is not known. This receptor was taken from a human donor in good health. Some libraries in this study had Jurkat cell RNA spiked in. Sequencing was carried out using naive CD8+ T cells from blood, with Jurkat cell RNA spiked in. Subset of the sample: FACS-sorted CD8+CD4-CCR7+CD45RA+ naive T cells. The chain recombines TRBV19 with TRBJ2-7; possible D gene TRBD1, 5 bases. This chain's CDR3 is CASSGQENYEQYF. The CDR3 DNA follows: TGTGCCTCCTCAGGGCAGGAAAACTACGAGCAGTACTTC.